Each of the 18 T cell receptor beta chains below was sequenced from the same sample in a study of T-cell memory formation after mild COVID-19. TCRdb itself ran the 5' RACE reads through MiXCR, one entry per CDR3 protein. Here the sample spans approximately 190,000 distinct CDR3 sequences, approximately 20% being singletons. The source material was PBMCs or a T cell subset sorted from them (not recorded which). The receptor set was obtained from an adult woman who had mild COVID-19 (a few samples of this study predate the infection). Cell type and time point are not known.

This rearrangement joins TRBV29-1 to TRBJ2-1, with 7 bases lining up with TRBD1. In germline, CDR1 is SQVTM, CDR2 ANQGSEA. Unmatched junction bases numbered 12, after V lost 6 bases and J lost 7 bases. CDR3 length equals 14 residues. CDR3 loop: CSVRDSRTLNEQFF. The CDR3 DNA sequence: TGCAGCGTCAGGGACAGCCGAACCCTTAATGAGCAGTTCTTC.

A few counts support this clonotype. This chain joins TRBV15 and TRBJ2-2; no clear D. Trimming removed 1 base at V and 6 bases at J, with 9 bases between. The CDR3 is made up of 14 amino acids. Germline-derived CDR1 and CDR2 are LNHNV and YYDKDF (reference sequence). The CDR3 is CATSRVLGSGELFF. CDR3 in DNA: TGTGCCACCAGCAGAGTCTTGGGGTCCGGGGAGCTGTTTTTT.

This clonotype was detected only a few times. The rearrangement uses TRBV6-1 and TRBJ2-1; 14 nucleotides line up with TRBD2. CDR1 is MNHNS, CDR2 SASEGT, per germline. The CDR3 is 17 amino acids. V gave up 6 bases and J gave up 8 bases; unmatched junction bases: 12. CDR3 residues: CASSDPGLAGVGDEQFF. The CDR3 DNA follows: TGTGCCAGCAGCGACCCGGGACTAGCGGGGGTTGGCGATGAGCAGTTCTTC.

This clonotype was seen only a few times. This sequence joins TRBV15 and TRBJ2-2; TRBD2 agrees at 8 bases. This CDR3 has 17 amino acids. From germline, CDR1 is LNHNV and CDR2 YYDKDF (reference sequence). V lost 0 bases, J lost 4 bases, and 7 bases stayed unmatched. The CDR3 spells CATSRDSGGLATGELFF. The CDR3 DNA reads TGTGCCACCAGCAGAGATTCGGGGGGGCTCGCCACCGGGGAGCTGTTTTTT.

In its sample, this clonotype was seen a few times. The V and J genes are TRBV11-3 and TRBJ1-1, with D unresolved. CDR3 length: 15 residues. Per germline, CDR1 SGHNT and CDR2 YENEEA. Trimming cost V 1 base and J 4 bases, with 13 bases left between them. The CDR3 spells CASSLGPQTGTEAFF. For the CDR3, the DNA is TGTGCCAGCAGCTTAGGCCCCCAGACTGGCACTGAAGCTTTCTTT. The variable domain in full, with the rest retrieved from reference TRBV11-3 and TRBJ1-1, is EAGVVQSPRYKIIEKKQPVAFWCNPISGHNTLYWYLQNLGQGPELLIRYENEEAVDDSQLPKDRFSAERLKGVDSTLKIQPAELGDSAVYLCASSLGPQTGTEAFFGQGTRLTVV.

This clonotype was observed at least ten times. At one boundary the junction diverges from the germline segment, which might be a read error. The chain employs TRBV19 and TRBJ2-3; 7 bases are a match to TRBD2. Germline V gene data show CDR1 as LNHDA and CDR2 as SQIVND (reference sequence). The CDR3 has 15 amino acids. This CDR3 is CASSLDGGSTDTQYF. As DNA, the CDR3 is TGTGCCAGTAGTCTAGACGGGGGGAGCACAGATACGCAGTATTTT.

This clonotype was seen only a few times. V gene TRBV5-1 combines with J gene TRBJ2-3, with D unclear. The V gene's germline CDR1 is SGHRS and CDR2 YFSETQ. The V end lost 3 bases, the J end lost 0 bases, and 14 bases lay between the germline ends. There are 16 residues in the CDR3. In nucleotides, the CDR3 is TGCGCCAGCAGCTCCTTCTCCACTCGTAGCACAGATACGCAGTATTTT. Its translation is CASSSFSTRSTDTQYF. Filled out from reference TRBV5-1 and TRBJ2-3, the complete variable domain reads KAGVTQTPRYLIKTRGQQVTLSCSPISGHRSVSWYQQTPGQGLQFLFEYFSETQRNKGNFPGRFSGRQFSNSRSEMNVSTLELGDSALYLCASSSFSTRSTDTQYFGPGTRLTVL.

This chain connects TRBV4-2 to TRBJ1-1; tentative D call: TRBD1 (5 bases). With 1 base removed from V and 8 bases from J, the gap between germline ends came to 14 bases. Germline loops: CDR1 LGHNA, CDR2 YNFKEQ. The CDR3 has 14 amino acids. The CDR3 bases are TGTGCCAGCAGCCAAGTAGGGGCCGATAAAGAAGCTTTCTTT. This translates into CASSQVGADKEAFF.

This chain joins TRBV6-2 or TRBV6-3 and TRBJ2-3; TRBD2 aligns across 14 bases. V lost 5 bases and J lost 0; bases outside the gene matches: 7. Germline-derived CDR1 and CDR2 are MNHEY and SVGEGT. The CDR3 is 18 residues long. CDR3 nucleotide sequence: TGTGCCAGCAGTCCCGGGACTAGCGGGAGCGGAAGCACAGATACGCAGTATTTT. Translating gives CASSPGTSGSGSTDTQYF.

There are a few counts of this clonotype. The chain joins TRBV12-3 or TRBV12-4 to TRBJ2-7, with 7 bases lining up with TRBD1. V trimming: 9 bases; J trimming: 2 bases; junction bases outside the gene matches: 10. The CDR3 has 14 residues. The CDR3 loop reads CARPTGLNPYEQYF. Written as DNA, the CDR3 is TGTGCCAGGCCGACAGGGCTGAATCCCTACGAGCAGTACTTC.

The table lists this clonotype with a count of one. This rearrangement joins TRBV29-1 to TRBJ1-2; 7 bases match TRBD1. The ends lost 3 bases at V and 5 bases at J; junction bases unmatched: 9. The CDR3 covers 14 residues. Germline CDR1 SQVTM, CDR2 ANQGSEA. CDR3 sequence (DNA): TGCAGCGTTGAGGGGACAGACCTCTTATATGGCTACACCTTC. Translation: CSVEGTDLLYGYTF.

This clonotype was seen a few times. The V and J genes are TRBV29-1 and TRBJ2-3; weak D call: TRBD2 (5 bases). The V gene's germline CDR1 is SQVTM and CDR2 ANQGSEA. This CDR3 spans 14 amino acids. Trimming removed 3 bases at V and 2 bases at J, with 12 bases between. The CDR3 DNA reads as TGCAGCGTTGAGTCGGGGTCGTTCACAGATACGCAGTATTTT. The encoded protein is CSVESGSFTDTQYF.

This clonotype was counted at least ten times. The genes are TRBV12-3 or TRBV12-4 and TRBJ1-2; TRBD1 might be the D (5 bases). The CDR3 runs to 15 residues. Trimming took off 2 bases at V and 7 bases at J, with 17 bases between the two ends. CDR3 sequence (DNA): TGTGCCAGCAGTTTAAAGTTCGCCGGGGCCGGTGGCTACACCTTC. Encoded protein: CASSLKFAGAGGYTF.

The V gene is TRBV3-1, the J gene TRBJ2-3; the match to TRBD2 covers 11 bases. CDR3 size: 15 residues. Germline V gene lookup returns CDR1 LGHDT and CDR2 YNNKEL (reference sequence). The junction had 3 bases not matched to a gene; V was cut back by 5 bases and J by 2 bases. CDR3 sequence reads: CASSVLAGATDTQYF. Here the CDR3 DNA reads TGTGCCAGCAGCGTACTAGCGGGAGCCACAGATACGCAGTATTTT.

The chain combines TRBV6-5 with TRBJ1-2, with 11 bases lining up with TRBD1. The germline V gene encodes CDR1 MNHEY and CDR2 SVGAGI. This CDR3 is 14 amino acids long. After removal of 6 bases from V and 4 bases from J, the junction contained 4 bases not matched to a gene. CDR3 protein: CASSTGQGGYGYTF. For the CDR3, the DNA is TGTGCCAGCAGCACGGGACAGGGGGGCTATGGCTACACCTTC.

The chain couples TRBV7-2 to TRBJ2-3; D is undetermined. The CDR3 has 13 residues. V lost 6 bases to trimming and J lost 0 bases, with 7 bases between them. CDR1 and CDR2 (germline): SGHTA, FQGNSA. The CDR3 nucleotides read TGTGCCAGCAGGAGCTGGAGCACAGATACGCAGTATTTT. It specifies CASRSWSTDTQYF.

The V call is TRBV19, the J call TRBJ2-1; 8 positions match TRBD1. The CDR3 consists of 14 residues. CDR1 and CDR2 (germline): LNHDA, SQIVND (reference sequence). The V segment lost 6 bases and the J segment 5 bases; nucleotides outside the gene matches: 6. The CDR3 spells CASSPGQVHNEQFF. Written as DNA, the CDR3 is TGTGCCAGTAGCCCGGGACAGGTCCACAATGAGCAGTTCTTC.

J is TRBJ1-1 and V is TRBV12-3 or TRBV12-4, with a possible D match to TRBD1 (6 bases). V was pared by 7 bases and J by 1 base, with 10 bases between. The CDR3 extends over 13 amino acids. The CDR3 protein is CASKRTANTEAFF. Here the CDR3 DNA reads TGTGCCAGCAAGAGGACAGCGAACACTGAAGCTTTCTTT.